A single T cell receptor (beta chain) is shown here with its context. Its antigen remains unidentified. Per-nucleotide qualities are absent, and no much larger clonotype sits a single base away. This entry belongs to a study of identical twins (TCRdb year 2016). At the level of the whole study: The study deep-sequenced TCR alpha and beta repertoires from monozygotic twins, unrelated adults of various ages and cord blood to test whether fetal clonotypes persist. To rule out contamination, the twin experiments were replicated at different times with different library preparation protocols. General study outcomes and caveats: Abundant cord blood beta clonotypes carried fewer insertions; young adult naive repertoires showed a weaker similar trend, while memory repertoires showed none. Invariant T cells such as MAIT and iNKT could partly confound zero-insertion analyses, though diverse VJ usage argued against this for most clonotypes. Excess twin sharing in beta out-of-frame sequences was weaker because fewer shared sequences lowered the signal-to-noise ratio. Compared with coincidental sharing between unrelated individuals, out-of-frame TCR alpha sequences shared between twins had an excess of sequences with low generation probability. Recombination models systematically underestimated out-of-frame TCR alpha sharing in monozygotic twins but agreed with sharing between unrelated individuals. Because the same donors could not be followed over many years, conclusions were based on cross-sectional statistical analysis.

Every donor in the study was a healthy Caucasian. Three pairs of female monozygotic twins, all aged roughly 18 to 29 years, made up the twin cohort. CD4+ and CD8+ T cell populations were isolated with positive isolation kits from Invitrogen. Germline trimming amounts to 6 bases on V and 4 bases on J, with 9 as the count of junction bases outside the gene matches. The germline V gene specifies SGHTA as CDR1 and FQGNSA as CDR2. CDR3 length: 15 amino acids, cysteine to phenylalanine. Only the CDR3 portion is preserved as DNA: 45 bases, with reading frame beginning at the first base. Receptor libraries were prepared by 5' RACE. The listed sequencing device is Illumina HiSeq 2000. A universal primer binding site was introduced by template switching, and a unique molecular identifier was present in the final cDNA, enabling accurate counting of TCR cDNA molecules. Specific primers in the conserved constant-segment region were used to synthesize first-strand cDNA for TCR alpha and beta chains. To control for contamination, each cDNA library was double barcoded with a SMART-Mk sample barcode plus Illumina barcodes. TruSeq adapter sequences along with Illumina sample barcodes were introduced in two successive PCR steps. TCR alpha and beta cDNA libraries were sequenced on the Illumina HiSeq platform with custom primers. Per the source publication's procedure: MiGEC was used to process raw reads and extract unique molecular identifiers, and MiXCR was used to find CDR3 positions. For each individual, recombination models were inferred using an EM algorithm with the repgenHMM and IGoR tools. The tcR package in R was used for shared clonotype analysis, with sharing normalized by the product of cloneset sizes. Out-of-frame nonproductive sequences were analyzed to study raw recombination free of thymic and clonal selection effects. TCRdb trimmed the raw reads at Q25, called clones with MiXCR and kept productive beta chains. Every distinct CDR3 protein forms one entry, paired with its most common genes and DNA. V and J calls and clone size were set by TCRdb, not the authors. Recorded for this sample are just over 500,000 distinct CDR3 sequences; around 20% of them occurred a single time. 0.75% to 0.95% of the sample is held by the ten biggest clonotypes.

This sample also belongs to another study, concerning T cells expressing NK-cell markers. From that second study: TCR beta-chain repertoires were profiled in sorted CD3+CD56+NKG2C+, CD3+CD56+NKG2C- and CD3+CD56-NKG2C+ T-cell subsets from about 8 donors. Of the eight sequenced donors, seven were found to be HCMV-seropositive and one was found to be HCMV-seronegative. To restrict sorting to alphabetaTCR-expressing T cells, an anti-gammadeltaTCR antibody was added in several experiments. In several donors, the dominant CD3+CD56+NKG2C+ clonotypes were found to rank among the top 10 CD8+ clonotypes and to make up about 1.0-7.5% of CD8+ T cells. Those dominant clonotypes were again the most abundant among CD3+CD56-NKG2C+ cells in a few donors, at about 25-65%. It remained unclear whether the expanded NKG2C-expressing T cell clones were specific for HCMV antigens. All eight donors whose samples were sequenced were randomly selected healthy volunteers, three of them men and five women. A commercial ELISA kit detecting HCMV-specific IgG in serum was used to determine HCMV serostatus. MIGEC handled demultiplexing of the reads and grouping by UMI, while MiTCR was used to assemble and quantify clonotypes. To exclude erroneous sequences, only TCR cDNA sequences supported by at least two reads were retained. The tcR package was used for downstream repertoire analysis, with clonotypes matched between fractions based on CDR3 nucleotide sequence plus V segment. Antigen specificity was annotated against VDJdb with VDJmatch, allowing one amino acid substitution in CDR3.

The sequence was collected from a woman aged 18-29 years in good health. The rearranged chain carries TRBV7-2 and TRBJ2-7; TRBD2 matches 10 bases in the middle. The sequenced sample consisted of CD4+ T cells sorted from blood. The nucleotide sequence reads as follows: TGTGCCAGCAGTCTTACAGTACTAGCGGGGTACGAGCAGTACTTC. The translation is CASSLTVLAGYEQYF. Reference TRBV7-2 and TRBJ2-7 genes cover what lies past the CDR3, so the full variable domain is GAGVSQSPSNKVTEKGKDVELRCDPISGHTALYWYRQSLGQGLEFLIYFQGNSAPDKSGLPSDRFSAERTGGSVSTLTIQRTQQEDSAVYLCASSLTVLAGYEQYFGPGTRLTVT.